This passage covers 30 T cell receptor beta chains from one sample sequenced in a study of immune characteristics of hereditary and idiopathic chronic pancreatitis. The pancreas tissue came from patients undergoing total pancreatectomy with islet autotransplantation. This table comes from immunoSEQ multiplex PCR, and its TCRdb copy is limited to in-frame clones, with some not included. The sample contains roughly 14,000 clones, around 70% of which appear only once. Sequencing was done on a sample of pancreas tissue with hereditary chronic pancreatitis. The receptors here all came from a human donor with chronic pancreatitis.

For the CDR3, the DNA is TGTGCCTGGACGGGGACATCACACACCGGGGAGCTGTTTTTT. Its protein product is CAWTGTSHTGELFF. V gene TRBV30 combines with J gene TRBJ2-2; tentatively, D is TRBD1 (6 bases). The V end lost 4 bases, the J end lost 3 bases, and 12 bases lay between the germline ends. This CDR3 has 14 amino acids. Germline-derived CDR1 and CDR2 are GTSNPN and SVGIG (reference sequence). Based on the CDR3 plus reference TRBV30 and TRBJ2-2, the full variable domain is SQTIHQWPATLVQPVGSPLSLECTVEGTSNPNLYWYRQAAGRGLQLLFYSVGIGQISSEVPQNLSASRPQDRQFILSSKKLLLSDSGFYLCAWTGTSHTGELFFGEGSRLTVL.

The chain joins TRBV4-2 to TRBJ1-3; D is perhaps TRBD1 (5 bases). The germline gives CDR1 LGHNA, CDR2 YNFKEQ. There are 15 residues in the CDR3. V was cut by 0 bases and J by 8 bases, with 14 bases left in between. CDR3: CASSQESGGAYTIYF. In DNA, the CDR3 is TGTGCCAGCAGCCAAGAATCGGGGGGAGCCTACACCATATATTTT.

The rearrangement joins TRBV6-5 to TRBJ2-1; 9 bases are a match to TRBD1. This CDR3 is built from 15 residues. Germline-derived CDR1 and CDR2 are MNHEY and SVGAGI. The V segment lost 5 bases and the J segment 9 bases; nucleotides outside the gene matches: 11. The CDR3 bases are TGTGCCAGCAGTAAACATCAGGACAGGGGCCCTGAGCAGTTCTTC. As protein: CASSKHQDRGPEQFF.

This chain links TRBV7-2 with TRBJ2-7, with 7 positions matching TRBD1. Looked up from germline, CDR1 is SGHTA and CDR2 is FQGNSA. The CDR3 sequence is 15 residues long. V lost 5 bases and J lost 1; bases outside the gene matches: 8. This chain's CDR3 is CASSRQGESSYEQYF. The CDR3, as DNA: TGTGCCAGCAGCCGCCAGGGGGAGTCTTCCTACGAGCAGTACTTC.

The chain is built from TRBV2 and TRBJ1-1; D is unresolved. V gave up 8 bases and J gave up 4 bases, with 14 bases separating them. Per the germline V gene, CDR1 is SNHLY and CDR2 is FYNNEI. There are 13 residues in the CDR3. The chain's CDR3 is CASSGEGTTEAFF. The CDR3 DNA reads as TGTGCCAGCTCCGGAGAGGGCACCACTGAAGCTTTCTTT.

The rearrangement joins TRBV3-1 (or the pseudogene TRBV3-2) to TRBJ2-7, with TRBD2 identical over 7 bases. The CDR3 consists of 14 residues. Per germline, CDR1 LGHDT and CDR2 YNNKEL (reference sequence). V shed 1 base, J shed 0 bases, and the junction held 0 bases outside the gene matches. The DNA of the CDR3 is TGTGCCAGCAGCCAAGCTAGCGGCTCCTACGAGCAGTACTTC. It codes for CASSQASGSYEQYF.

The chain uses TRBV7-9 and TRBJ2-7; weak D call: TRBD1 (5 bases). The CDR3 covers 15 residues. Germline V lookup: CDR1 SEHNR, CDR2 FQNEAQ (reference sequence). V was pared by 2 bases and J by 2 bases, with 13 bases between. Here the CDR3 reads CASSLSIGETYEQYF. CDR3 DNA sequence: TGTGCCAGCAGCTTAAGCATAGGGGAAACCTACGAGCAGTACTTC.

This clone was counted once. The DNA for the CDR3 is TGTGCCAGTAGTATGTCCTCCCCCGTCAATGAGCAGTTCTTC. Its protein product is CASSMSSPVNEQFF. The gene calls are TRBV19 and TRBJ2-1; no reliable D call. This CDR3 is 14 amino acids long. V was shortened by 3 bases and J by 6 bases, with 12 bases between the two germline ends. Per germline, CDR1 LNHDA and CDR2 SQIVND (reference sequence). Supplemented by reference TRBV19 and TRBJ2-1, the full variable domain reads DGGITQSPKYLFRKEGQNVTLSCEQNLNHDAMYWYRQDPGQGLRLIYYSQIVNDFQKGDIAEGYSVSREKKESFPLTVTSAQKNPTAFYLCASSMSSPVNEQFFGPGTRLTVL.

The CDR3 loop is CASSPSLDGAKETQYF. CDR3 bases: TGTGCCAGCTCACCATCCCTCGACGGGGCGAAAGAGACCCAGTACTTC. The J gene is TRBJ2-5, the V gene TRBV18; D is possibly TRBD1 or TRBD2 (5 bases each). V lost 2 bases and J 3 bases, leaving 16 bases between the germline ends. Germline values: CDR1 KGHSH, CDR2 LQKENI. The CDR3 consists of 16 residues.

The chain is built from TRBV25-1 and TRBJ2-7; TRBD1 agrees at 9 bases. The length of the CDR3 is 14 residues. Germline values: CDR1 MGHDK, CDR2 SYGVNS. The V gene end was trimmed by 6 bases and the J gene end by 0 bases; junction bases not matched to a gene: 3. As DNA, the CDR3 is TGTGCCAGCAGGTCGACAGGGGGCTCCTACGAGCAGTACTTC. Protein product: CASRSTGGSYEQYF.

In DNA, the CDR3 is TGTGCCAGCAGTGATGGACTAGAGGCCGGGGAGCTGTTTTTT. As protein: CASSDGLEAGELFF. The chain employs TRBV6-4 and TRBJ2-2, with 7 bases identical to TRBD2. V was pared by 3 bases and J by 6 bases, with 4 bases of the junction left unmatched. Per germline, CDR1 MRHNA and CDR2 SNTAGT. The CDR3 is 14 residues long.

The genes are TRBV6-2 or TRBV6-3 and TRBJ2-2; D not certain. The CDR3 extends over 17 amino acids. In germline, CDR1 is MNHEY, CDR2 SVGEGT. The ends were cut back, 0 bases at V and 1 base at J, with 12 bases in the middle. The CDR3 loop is CASSYSITGKNTGELFF. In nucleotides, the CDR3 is TGTGCCAGCAGTTACTCGATAACTGGGAAGAACACCGGGGAGCTGTTTTTT.

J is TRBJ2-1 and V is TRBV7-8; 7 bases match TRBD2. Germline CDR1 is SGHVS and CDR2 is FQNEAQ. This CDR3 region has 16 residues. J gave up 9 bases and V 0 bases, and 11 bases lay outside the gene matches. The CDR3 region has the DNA TGTGCCAGCAGCTTAGCTGGGGTGACTAGCAGGCCTGAGCAGTTCTTC. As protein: CASSLAGVTSRPEQFF.

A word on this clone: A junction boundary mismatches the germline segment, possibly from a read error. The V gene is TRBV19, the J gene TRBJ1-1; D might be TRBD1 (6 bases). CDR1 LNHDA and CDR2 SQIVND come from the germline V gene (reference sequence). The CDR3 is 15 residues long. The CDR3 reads CTSSIRGTGNTEAFF. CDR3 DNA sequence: TGTACCAGTAGTATCAGGGGAACAGGGAACACTGAAGCTTTCTTT.

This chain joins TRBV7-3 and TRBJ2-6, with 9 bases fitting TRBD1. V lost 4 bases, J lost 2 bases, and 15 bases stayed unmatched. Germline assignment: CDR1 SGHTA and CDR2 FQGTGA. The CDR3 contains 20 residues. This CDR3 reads CASSSTGTGQSLAGANVLTF. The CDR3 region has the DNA TGTGCCAGCAGCTCGACCGGGACAGGGCAATCGCTTGCTGGGGCCAACGTCCTGACTTTC. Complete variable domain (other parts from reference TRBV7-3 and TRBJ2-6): GAGVSQTPSNKVTEKGKYVELRCDPISGHTALYWYRQSLGQGPEFLIYFQGTGAADDSGLPNDRFFAVRPEGSVSTLKIQRTERGDSAVYLCASSSTGTGQSLAGANVLTFGAGSRLTVL.

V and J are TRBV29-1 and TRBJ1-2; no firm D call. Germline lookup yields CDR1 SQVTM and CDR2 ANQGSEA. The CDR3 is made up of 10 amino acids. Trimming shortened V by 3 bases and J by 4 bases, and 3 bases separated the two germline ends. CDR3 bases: TGCAGCGTTGAGGGCTATGGCTACACCTTC. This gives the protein CSVEGYGYTF.

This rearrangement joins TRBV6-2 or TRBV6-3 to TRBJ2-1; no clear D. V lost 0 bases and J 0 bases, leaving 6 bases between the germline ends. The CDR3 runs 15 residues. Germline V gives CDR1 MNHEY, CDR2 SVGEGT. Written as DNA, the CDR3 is TGTGCCAGCAGTTACTCGGGCGGCTCCTACAATGAGCAGTTCTTC. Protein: CASSYSGGSYNEQFF.

The CDR3 DNA is TGTGCCAGCAGCTTAGCAGGGAACACTGAAGCTTTCTTT. It specifies CASSLAGNTEAFF. The chain uses TRBV7-3 and TRBJ1-1; D not resolved. Germline assignment: CDR1 SGHTA and CDR2 FQGTGA. Trimming removed 2 bases at V and 1 base at J, with 5 bases between. This CDR3 contains 13 residues. The full variable domain, in which reference TRBV7-3 and TRBJ1-1 provide the parts outside the CDR3, is GAGVSQTPSNKVTEKGKYVELRCDPISGHTALYWYRQSLGQGPEFLIYFQGTGAADDSGLPNDRFFAVRPEGSVSTLKIQRTERGDSAVYLCASSLAGNTEAFFGQGTRLTVV.

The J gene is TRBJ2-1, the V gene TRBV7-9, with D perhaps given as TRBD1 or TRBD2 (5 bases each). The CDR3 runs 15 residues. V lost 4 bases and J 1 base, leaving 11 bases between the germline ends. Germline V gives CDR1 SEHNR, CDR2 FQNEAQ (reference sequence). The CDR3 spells CASSSPWGSYNEQFF. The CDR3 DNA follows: TGTGCCAGCAGCTCCCCATGGGGGTCCTACAATGAGCAGTTCTTC.

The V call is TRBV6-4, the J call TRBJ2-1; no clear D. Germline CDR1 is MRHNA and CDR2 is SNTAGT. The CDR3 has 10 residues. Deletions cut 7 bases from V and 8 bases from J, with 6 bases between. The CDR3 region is CASMGDEQFF. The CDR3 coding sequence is TGTGCCAGCATGGGCGATGAGCAGTTCTTC.

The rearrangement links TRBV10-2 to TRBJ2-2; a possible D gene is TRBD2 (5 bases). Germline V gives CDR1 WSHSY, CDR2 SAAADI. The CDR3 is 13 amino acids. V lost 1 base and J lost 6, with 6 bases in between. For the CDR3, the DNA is TGCGCCAGCAGTGAGTTTAGCGCCGGGGAGCTGTTTTTT. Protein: CASSEFSAGELFF.

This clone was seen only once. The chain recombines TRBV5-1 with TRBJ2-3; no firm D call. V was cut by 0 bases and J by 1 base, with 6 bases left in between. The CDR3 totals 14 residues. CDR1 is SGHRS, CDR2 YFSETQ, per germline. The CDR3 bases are TGCGCCAGCAGCTTGGTGTCAGGCACAGATACGCAGTATTTT. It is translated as CASSLVSGTDTQYF.

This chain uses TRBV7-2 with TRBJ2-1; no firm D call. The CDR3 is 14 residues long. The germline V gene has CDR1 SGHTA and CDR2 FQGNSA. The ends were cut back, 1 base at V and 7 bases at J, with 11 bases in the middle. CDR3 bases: TGTGCCAGCAGCTTAGGATTAGGGTTGAATGAGCAGTTCTTC. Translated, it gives CASSLGLGLNEQFF.

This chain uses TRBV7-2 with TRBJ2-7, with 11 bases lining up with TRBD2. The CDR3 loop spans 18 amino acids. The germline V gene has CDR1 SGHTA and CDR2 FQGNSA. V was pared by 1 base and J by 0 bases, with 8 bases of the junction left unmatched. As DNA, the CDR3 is TGTGCCAGCAGCTTAGACCCTAGCGGGAGGTCGATCTCCTACGAGCAGTACTTC. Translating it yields CASSLDPSGRSISYEQYF.

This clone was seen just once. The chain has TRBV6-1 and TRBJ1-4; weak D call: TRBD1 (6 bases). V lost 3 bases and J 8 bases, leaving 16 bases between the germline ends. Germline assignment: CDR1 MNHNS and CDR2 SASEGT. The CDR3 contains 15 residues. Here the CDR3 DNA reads TGTGCCAGCAGTGATTCTGGACAGTTTGAAGAAAAACTGTTTTTT. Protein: CASSDSGQFEEKLFF.

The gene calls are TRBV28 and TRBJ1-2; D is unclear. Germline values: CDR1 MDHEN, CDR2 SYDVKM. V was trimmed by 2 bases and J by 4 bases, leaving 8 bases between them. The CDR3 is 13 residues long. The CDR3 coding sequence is TGTGCCAGCAGTTTAGCGCTTGTCTATGGCTACACCTTC. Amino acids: CASSLALVYGYTF.

CDR3 in amino acids: CATSPPGTSRDEQFF. In DNA, the CDR3 is TGTGCCACCTCACCCCCAGGGACTAGCAGGGATGAGCAGTTCTTC. The chain joins TRBV24-1 to TRBJ2-1; 9 bases fit TRBD2. Germline V gene sequence: CDR1 KGHDR, CDR2 SFDVKD. This CDR3 region has 15 residues. The junction had 13 bases not matched to a gene; V was cut back by 9 bases and J by 8 bases.

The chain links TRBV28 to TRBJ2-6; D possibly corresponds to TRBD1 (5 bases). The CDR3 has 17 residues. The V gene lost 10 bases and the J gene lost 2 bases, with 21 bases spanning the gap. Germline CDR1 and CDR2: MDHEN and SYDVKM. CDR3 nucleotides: TGTGCCATCTCCCGACCCATGACAGCAGCTGGGGCCAACGTCCTGACTTTC. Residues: CAISRPMTAAGANVLTF.

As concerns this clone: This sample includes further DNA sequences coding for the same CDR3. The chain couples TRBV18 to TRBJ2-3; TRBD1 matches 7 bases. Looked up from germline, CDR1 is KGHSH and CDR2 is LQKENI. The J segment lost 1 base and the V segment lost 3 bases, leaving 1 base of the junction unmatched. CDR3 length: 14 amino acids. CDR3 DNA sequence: TGTGCCAGCTCACCCACAGGGGGCACAGATACGCAGTATTTT. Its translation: CASSPTGGTDTQYF.

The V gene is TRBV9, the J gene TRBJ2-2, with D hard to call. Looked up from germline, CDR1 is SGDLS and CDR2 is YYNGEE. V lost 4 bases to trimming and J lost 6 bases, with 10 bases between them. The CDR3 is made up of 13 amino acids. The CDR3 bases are TGTGCCAGCAGCTCCCGTGGCCCCGGGGAGCTGTTTTTT. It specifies CASSSRGPGELFF.